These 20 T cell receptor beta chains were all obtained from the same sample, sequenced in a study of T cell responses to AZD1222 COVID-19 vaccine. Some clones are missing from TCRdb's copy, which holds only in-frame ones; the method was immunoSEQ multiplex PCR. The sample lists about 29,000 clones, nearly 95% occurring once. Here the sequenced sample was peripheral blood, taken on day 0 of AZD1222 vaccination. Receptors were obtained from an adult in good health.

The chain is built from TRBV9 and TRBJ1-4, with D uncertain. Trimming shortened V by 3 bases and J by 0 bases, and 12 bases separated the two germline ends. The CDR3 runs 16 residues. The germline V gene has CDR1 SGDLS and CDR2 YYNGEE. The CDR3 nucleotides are TGTGCCAGCAGCGGCGGCCAGACGGCAACTAATGAAAAACTGTTTTTT. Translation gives CASSGGQTATNEKLFF.

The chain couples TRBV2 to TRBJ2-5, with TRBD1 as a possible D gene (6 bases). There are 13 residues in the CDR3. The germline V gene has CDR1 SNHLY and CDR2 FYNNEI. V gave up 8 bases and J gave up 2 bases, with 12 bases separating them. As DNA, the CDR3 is TGTGCCAGCCTGACAGGCCTACAAGAGACCCAGTACTTC. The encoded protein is CASLTGLQETQYF.

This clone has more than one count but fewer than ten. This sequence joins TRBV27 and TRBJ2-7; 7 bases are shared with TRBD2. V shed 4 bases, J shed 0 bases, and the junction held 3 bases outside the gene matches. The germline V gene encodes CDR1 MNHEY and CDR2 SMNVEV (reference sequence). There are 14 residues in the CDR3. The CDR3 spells CASSSGLVSYEQYF. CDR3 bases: TGTGCCAGCAGTTCCGGACTAGTCTCCTACGAGCAGTACTTC.

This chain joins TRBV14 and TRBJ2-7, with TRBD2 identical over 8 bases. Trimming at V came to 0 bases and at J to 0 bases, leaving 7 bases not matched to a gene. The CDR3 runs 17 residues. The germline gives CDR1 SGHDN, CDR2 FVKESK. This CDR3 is CASSQESLAGLSYEQYF. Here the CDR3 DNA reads TGTGCCAGCAGCCAAGAGTCCCTAGCGGGTCTCTCCTACGAGCAGTACTTC. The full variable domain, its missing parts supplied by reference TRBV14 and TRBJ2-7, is EAGVTQFPSHSVIEKGQTVTLRCDPISGHDNLYWYRRVMGKEIKFLLHFVKESKQDESGMPNNRFLAERTGGTYSTLKVQPAELEDSGVYFCASSQESLAGLSYEQYFGPGTRLTVT.

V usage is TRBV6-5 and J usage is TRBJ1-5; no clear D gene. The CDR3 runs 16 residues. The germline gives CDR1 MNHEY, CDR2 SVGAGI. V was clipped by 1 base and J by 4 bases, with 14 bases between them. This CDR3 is CASSYFPPAGNQPQHF. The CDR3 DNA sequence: TGTGCCAGCAGTTACTTCCCGCCCGCAGGTAATCAGCCCCAGCATTTT.

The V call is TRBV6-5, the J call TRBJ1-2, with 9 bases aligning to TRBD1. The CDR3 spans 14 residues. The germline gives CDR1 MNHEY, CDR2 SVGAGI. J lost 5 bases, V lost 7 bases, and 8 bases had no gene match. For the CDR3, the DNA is TGTGCCAGCACCCGGACAGGGGCGGGGTATGGCTACACCTTC. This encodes CASTRTGAGYGYTF.

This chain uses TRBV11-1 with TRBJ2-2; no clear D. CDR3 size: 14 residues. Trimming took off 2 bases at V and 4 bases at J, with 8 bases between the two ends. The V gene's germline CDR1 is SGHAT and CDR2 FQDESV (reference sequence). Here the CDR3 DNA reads TGTGCCAGCAGCTTAAGTGTGGTCACCGGGGAGCTGTTTTTT. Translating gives CASSLSVVTGELFF.

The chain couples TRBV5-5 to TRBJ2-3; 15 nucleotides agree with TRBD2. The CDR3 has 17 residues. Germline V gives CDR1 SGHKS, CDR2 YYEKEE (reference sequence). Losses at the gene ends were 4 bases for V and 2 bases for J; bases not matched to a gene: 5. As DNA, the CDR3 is TGTGCCAGCAGCCCTGGACTAGCGGGAGGGATCACAGATACGCAGTATTTT. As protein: CASSPGLAGGITDTQYF.

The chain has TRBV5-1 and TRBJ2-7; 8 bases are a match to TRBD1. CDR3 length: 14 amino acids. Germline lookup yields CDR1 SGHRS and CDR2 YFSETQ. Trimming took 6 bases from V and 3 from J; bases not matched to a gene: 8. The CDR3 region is CASTSFGQGYEQYF. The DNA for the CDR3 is TGCGCCAGCACCTCTTTTGGACAGGGCTACGAGCAGTACTTC.

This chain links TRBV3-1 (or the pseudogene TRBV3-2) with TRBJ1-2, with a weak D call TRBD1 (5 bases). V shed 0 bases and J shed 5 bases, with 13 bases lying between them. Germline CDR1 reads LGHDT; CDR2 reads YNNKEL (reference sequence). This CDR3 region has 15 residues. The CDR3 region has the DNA TGTGCCAGCAGCCAAGAGGGGCCTCGTAGTTATGGCTACACCTTC. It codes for CASSQEGPRSYGYTF.

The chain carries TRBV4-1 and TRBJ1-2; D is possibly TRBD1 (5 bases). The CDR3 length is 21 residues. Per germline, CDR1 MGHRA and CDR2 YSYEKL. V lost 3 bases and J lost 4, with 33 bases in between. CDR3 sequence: CASSQFPPRGEGVSSRYGYTF. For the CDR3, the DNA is TGCGCCAGCAGCCAGTTCCCCCCCCGCGGGGAAGGGGTTTCGTCCCGCTATGGCTACACCTTC.

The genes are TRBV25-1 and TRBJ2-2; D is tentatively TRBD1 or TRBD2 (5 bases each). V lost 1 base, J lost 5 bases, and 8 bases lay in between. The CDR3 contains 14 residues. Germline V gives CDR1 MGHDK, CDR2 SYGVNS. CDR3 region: CASSEWGGTGELFF. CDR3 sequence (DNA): TGTGCCAGCAGTGAATGGGGCGGGACCGGGGAGCTGTTTTTT. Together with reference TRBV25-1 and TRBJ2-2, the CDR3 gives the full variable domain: EADIYQTPRYLVIGTGKKITLECSQTMGHDKMYWYQQDPGMELHLIHYSYGVNSTEKGDLSSESTVSRIRTEHFPLTLESARPSHTSQYLCASSEWGGTGELFFGEGSRLTVL.

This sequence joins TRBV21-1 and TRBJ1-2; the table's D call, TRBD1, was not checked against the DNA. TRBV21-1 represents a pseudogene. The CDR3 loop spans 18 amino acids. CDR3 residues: CASSKGGSWAGGEGGYTF. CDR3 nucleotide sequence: TGTGCCAGCAGCAAAGGGGGTAGTTGGGCAGGGGGCGAAGGCGGCTACACCTTC.

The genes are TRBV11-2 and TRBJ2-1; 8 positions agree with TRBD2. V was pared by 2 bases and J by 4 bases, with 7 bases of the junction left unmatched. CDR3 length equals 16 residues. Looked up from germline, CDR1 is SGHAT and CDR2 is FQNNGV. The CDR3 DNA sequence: TGTGCCAGCAGCTTAACACAGCGGGAGATATACAATGAGCAGTTCTTC. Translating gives CASSLTQREIYNEQFF.

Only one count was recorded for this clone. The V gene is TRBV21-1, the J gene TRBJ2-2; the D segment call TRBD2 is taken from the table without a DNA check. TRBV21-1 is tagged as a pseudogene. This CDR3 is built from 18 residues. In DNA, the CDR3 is TGTGCCAGCAGCTGGGGAGGGTCGGGCCTCCAACTTCCCGGGGAGCTGTTTTTT. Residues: CASSWGGSGLQLPGELFF.

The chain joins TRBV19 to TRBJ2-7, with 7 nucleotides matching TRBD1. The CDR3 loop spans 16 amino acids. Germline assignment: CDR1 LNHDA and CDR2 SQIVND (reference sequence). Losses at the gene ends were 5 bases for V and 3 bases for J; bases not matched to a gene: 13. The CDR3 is CASSVGTVGSIYEQYF. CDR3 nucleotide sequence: TGTGCCAGTAGTGTCGGGACAGTCGGGTCCATCTACGAGCAGTACTTC.

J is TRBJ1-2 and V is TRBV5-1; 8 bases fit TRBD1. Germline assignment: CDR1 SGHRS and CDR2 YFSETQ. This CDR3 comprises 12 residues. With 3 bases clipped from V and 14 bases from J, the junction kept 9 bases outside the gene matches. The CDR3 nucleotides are TGCGCCAGCAGCTCCGGACAGGGCTGGCGGACCTTC. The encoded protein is CASSSGQGWRTF.

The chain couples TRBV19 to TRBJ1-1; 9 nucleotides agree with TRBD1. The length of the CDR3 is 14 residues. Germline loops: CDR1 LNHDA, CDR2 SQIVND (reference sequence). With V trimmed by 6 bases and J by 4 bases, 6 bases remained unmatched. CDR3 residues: CASSSQGASTEAFF. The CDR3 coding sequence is TGTGCCAGTAGCTCACAGGGGGCTAGCACTGAAGCTTTCTTT.

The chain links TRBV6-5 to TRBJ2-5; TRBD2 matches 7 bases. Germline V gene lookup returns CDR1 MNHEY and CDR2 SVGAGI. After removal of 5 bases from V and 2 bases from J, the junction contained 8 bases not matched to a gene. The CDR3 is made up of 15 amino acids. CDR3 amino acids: CASSTSSGGQETQYF. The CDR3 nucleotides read TGTGCCAGCAGTACATCCTCGGGGGGACAAGAGACCCAGTACTTC.

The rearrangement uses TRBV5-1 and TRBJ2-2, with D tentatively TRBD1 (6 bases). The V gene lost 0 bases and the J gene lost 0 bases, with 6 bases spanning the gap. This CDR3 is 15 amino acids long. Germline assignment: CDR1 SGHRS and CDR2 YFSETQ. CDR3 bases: TGCGCCAGCAGCTTGGAGGGGGCGAACACCGGGGAGCTGTTTTTT. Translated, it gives CASSLEGANTGELFF.